The next 22 T cell receptor beta chains were all read from a single sample in a study of T-cell memory formation after mild COVID-19. TCRdb redid the calling of the 5' RACE reads with MiXCR, one entry per CDR3 protein. This table has roughly 500,000 distinct CDR3 sequences, 20% appearing once. Sequencing was done on a sample of PBMCs or a T cell subset sorted from them (not recorded which). The receptors derive from an adult woman who had mild COVID-19 (a few samples of this study predate the infection). Cell type and time point are not known.

At least ten counts were recorded for this clonotype. The gene calls are TRBV2 and TRBJ2-3; possible D gene TRBD1, 5 bases. Per the germline V gene, CDR1 is SNHLY and CDR2 is FYNNEI. Trimming took off 7 bases at V and 0 bases at J, with 14 bases between the two ends. CDR3 length: 15 amino acids. In DNA, the CDR3 is TGTGCCAGCAAAGGGGCAGACACTAGCACAGATACGCAGTATTTT. The encoded protein is CASKGADTSTDTQYF.

V usage is TRBV6-1 and J usage is TRBJ2-1; D uncertain. Germline V gene sequence: CDR1 MNHNS, CDR2 SASEGT. Trimming shortened V by 8 bases and J by 0 bases, and 11 bases separated the two germline ends. The CDR3 has 14 amino acids. The CDR3, as DNA: TGTGCCAGCGTTCTCATAAGCTCCTACAATGAGCAGTTCTTC. Translated, it gives CASVLISSYNEQFF.

CDR3 bases: TGTGCCAGCAGTTCACGACAGATTTTCACAGATACGCAGTATTTT. Translating it yields CASSSRQIFTDTQYF. This sequence joins TRBV12-3 or TRBV12-4 and TRBJ2-3, with D possibly TRBD1 on 5 matching bases. This CDR3 contains 15 residues. V was trimmed by 4 bases and J by 2 bases, leaving 13 bases between them.

This clonotype was detected only a few times. This chain uses TRBV12-3 or TRBV12-4 with TRBJ2-1; D gene uncertain. Trimming took 5 bases from V and 6 from J, leaving 11 bases between them. The CDR3 length is 13 residues. The CDR3 is CASSRLPTNEQFF. DNA of the CDR3: TGTGCCAGCAGTAGACTCCCAACCAATGAGCAGTTCTTC.

V gene TRBV7-2 combines with J gene TRBJ2-3; 12 nucleotides line up with TRBD2. The CDR3 loop spans 16 amino acids. Germline CDR1 reads SGHTA; CDR2 reads FQGNSA. V trimming: 5 bases; J trimming: 6 bases; junction bases outside the gene matches: 9. The CDR3 region is CASSTLAGGPGDTQYF. The CDR3 DNA follows: TGTGCCAGCAGCACCCTAGCGGGGGGGCCAGGTGATACGCAGTATTTT.

This clonotype was recorded a few times. The CDR3 region is CSARASGRARGTDTQYF. DNA for the CDR3: TGCAGTGCTAGGGCTAGCGGGAGGGCAAGAGGCACAGATACGCAGTATTTT. This chain uses TRBV20-1 with TRBJ2-3; 12 bases are a match to TRBD2. J gave up 1 base and V 3 bases, and 8 bases lay outside the gene matches. The CDR3 totals 17 residues. The V gene's germline CDR1 is DFQATT and CDR2 SNEGSKA (reference sequence).

This clonotype was picked up a small number of times. V and J are TRBV24-1 and TRBJ2-5; D possibly corresponds to TRBD2 (5 bases). Trimming took 3 bases from V and 1 from J, leaving 11 bases between them. This CDR3 contains 15 residues. Germline V gene lookup returns CDR1 KGHDR and CDR2 SFDVKD. The CDR3 region has the DNA TGTGCCACCAGTGATGGAGGACGGTTCCAAGAGACCCAGTACTTC. It is translated as CATSDGGRFQETQYF.

This rearrangement joins TRBV7-8 to TRBJ2-7, with a possible D match to TRBD2 (5 bases). The CDR3 is 15 residues long. The germline CDR1 and CDR2 sequences are SGHVS and FQNEAQ. The V end lost 0 bases, the J end lost 2 bases, and 11 bases lay between the germline ends. CDR3 bases: TGTGCCAGCAGCTTAGCTGGGAGTTCCCCCTACGAGCAGTACTTC. Protein: CASSLAGSSPYEQYF.

The gene calls are TRBV5-1 and TRBJ2-3; possibly TRBD1 or TRBD2 for D (6 bases each). CDR1 and CDR2 (germline): SGHRS, YFSETQ. There are 14 residues in the CDR3. V was cut by 5 bases and J by 2 bases, with 12 bases left in between. The CDR3 spells CASRPGGPTDTQYF. CDR3 coding DNA: TGCGCCAGCAGACCCGGGGGCCCCACAGATACGCAGTATTTT.

The chain carries TRBV6-5 and TRBJ2-7; D is unclear. From germline, CDR1 is MNHEY and CDR2 SVGAGI. V lost 2 bases to trimming and J lost 9 bases, with 8 bases between them. The CDR3 sequence is 11 residues long. The chain's CDR3 is CASSYLGRQYF. CDR3 DNA: TGTGCCAGCAGTTACCTAGGAAGGCAGTACTTC.

V and J are TRBV19 and TRBJ1-1; 11 bases match TRBD1. This CDR3 comprises 17 residues. Germline-derived CDR1 and CDR2 are LNHDA and SQIVND (reference sequence). The V gene end was trimmed by 3 bases and the J gene end by 5 bases; junction bases not matched to a gene: 11. The CDR3 bases are TGTGCCAGTAGTATTCGCGGACAGGGGGCTTCGGGTACTGAAGCTTTCTTT. Amino acid sequence: CASSIRGQGASGTEAFF.

The V call is TRBV19, the J call TRBJ2-3, with 13 positions matching TRBD2. The trim removed 8 bases at V and 6 bases at J, leaving 8 bases unmatched. The CDR3 is 15 residues long. Germline CDR1 LNHDA, CDR2 SQIVND (reference sequence). The CDR3 DNA is TGTGCCAGTGGCGGGACTAGCGGGGCCAGGGATACGCAGTATTTT. This codes for CASGGTSGARDTQYF.

This chain uses TRBV2 with TRBJ2-6, with a tentative D call TRBD2 (5 bases). V gave up 0 bases and J gave up 3 bases, with 12 bases separating them. The CDR3 totals 17 residues. Germline assignment: CDR1 SNHLY and CDR2 FYNNEI. The CDR3 coding sequence is TGTGCCAGCAGTGAAGCTCCAGTGGGAGTTGGGGCCAACGTCCTGACTTTC. Translated, it gives CASSEAPVGVGANVLTF. Full variable domain (remainder filled in from reference TRBV2 and TRBJ2-6): EPEVTQTPSHQVTQMGQEVILRCVPISNHLYFYWYRQILGQKVEFLVSFYNNEISEKSEIFDDQFSVERPDGSNFTLKIRSTKLEDSAMYFCASSEAPVGVGANVLTFGAGSRLTVL.

This clonotype has only a few counts. The chain combines TRBV29-1 with TRBJ2-7, with D perhaps TRBD1 or TRBD2 (6 bases each). Germline lookup yields CDR1 SQVTM and CDR2 ANQGSEA. CDR3 length equals 14 residues. The V end lost 3 bases, the J end lost 0 bases, and 12 bases lay between the germline ends. The CDR3, as DNA: TGCAGCGTTGAGGGGGGCTTAAGCTCCTACGAGCAGTACTTC. Translated, it gives CSVEGGLSSYEQYF.

CDR3 sequence reads: CASSTGFITEAFF. CDR3 DNA: TGTGCCAGCAGTACAGGGTTTATTACTGAAGCTTTCTTT. The V call is TRBV12-3 or TRBV12-4, the J call TRBJ1-1; tentatively, D is TRBD1 (6 bases). CDR3 length: 13 residues. Trimming cost V 5 bases and J 5 bases, with 12 bases left between them.

This clonotype was counted between two and nine times. The V and J genes are TRBV4-1 and TRBJ2-7; D may be TRBD1 or TRBD2 (5 bases each). Per germline, CDR1 MGHRA and CDR2 YSYEKL. The CDR3 loop spans 15 amino acids. Trimming took off 1 base at V and 4 bases at J, with 14 bases between the two ends. The CDR3 DNA is TGCGCCAGCAGCCAAGGGGGACCGGGCCCTTACGAGCAGTACTTC. This codes for CASSQGGPGPYEQYF.

This clonotype was observed a few times. V usage is TRBV6-5 and J usage is TRBJ1-1; TRBD1 is a possible D gene (5 bases). CDR3 size: 15 residues. Germline lookup yields CDR1 MNHEY and CDR2 SVGAGI. Trimming took off 2 bases at V and 4 bases at J, with 14 bases between the two ends. As DNA, the CDR3 is TGTGCCAGCAGTTACGGCGACAGACCTTCCACTGAAGCTTTCTTT. It codes for CASSYGDRPSTEAFF.

The V and J genes are TRBV6-6 and TRBJ1-2, with TRBD1 as a possible D gene (6 bases). The CDR3 spans 15 residues. Looked up from germline, CDR1 is MNHNY and CDR2 is SVGAGI (reference sequence). The V end lost 4 bases, the J end lost 7 bases, and 19 bases lay between the germline ends. CDR3 nucleotide sequence: TGTGCCAGCAGTTCTGGACAGCTTTATGTGGGTGGCTACACCTTC. Protein sequence: CASSSGQLYVGGYTF.

The J gene is TRBJ1-1, the V gene TRBV5-1; tentative D call: TRBD1 (6 bases). V was cut by 3 bases and J by 4 bases, with 10 bases left in between. The germline CDR1 and CDR2 sequences are SGHRS and YFSETQ. This CDR3 region has 13 residues. This CDR3 is CASSSGATTEAFF. CDR3 in DNA: TGCGCCAGCAGCTCAGGGGCTACCACTGAAGCTTTCTTT.

The DNA of the CDR3 is TGTGCCAGCAGTGAAGCTAGGGGCACTGAAGCTTTCTTT. Translation: CASSEARGTEAFF. This rearrangement joins TRBV6-1 to TRBJ1-1, with a possible D match to TRBD1 (5 bases). The V gene lost 0 bases and the J gene lost 4 bases, with 6 bases spanning the gap. The V gene's germline CDR1 is MNHNS and CDR2 SASEGT. The CDR3 length is 13 residues.

There are a few counts of this clonotype. This sequence joins TRBV18 and TRBJ2-7, with TRBD1 matching 7 bases. Losses at the gene ends were 4 bases for V and 5 bases for J; bases not matched to a gene: 14. There are 16 residues in the CDR3. The germline V gene has CDR1 KGHSH and CDR2 LQKENI. The CDR3 sequence is CASSRNSPGQNHEQYF. CDR3 nucleotide sequence: TGTGCCAGCTCACGAAATTCTCCGGGACAGAACCACGAGCAGTACTTC.

This sequence joins TRBV29-1 and TRBJ1-1; TRBD1 matches at 8 bases. Germline trimming cut 2 bases from V and 4 bases from J; bases unmatched to any gene: 3. Germline lookup yields CDR1 SQVTM and CDR2 ANQGSEA. There are 13 residues in the CDR3. This chain's CDR3 is CSVERTGLTEAFF. CDR3 nucleotide sequence: TGCAGCGTTGAAAGGACAGGGCTCACTGAAGCTTTCTTT.